This note documents a single TCR beta chain sequence. No antigen is known for it. Some clones are missing from TCRdb's copy, which holds only in-frame ones; the method was immunoSEQ multiplex PCR. Counted here are 70,000 or so clones, less than 90% occurring once; the ten biggest clones make up less than 5.5%. These data come from a study of PD-L1 blockade in urothelial cancer. The overall study: Patients' histories included 0 to 3 prior chemotherapy regimens. Broader study findings: Below-median pretreatment blood TCR clonality predicted better survival.

CDR3 length equals 15 residues. With 5 bases removed from V and 8 bases from J, the gap between germline ends came to 21 bases. Germline CDR1 and CDR2: MDHEN and SYDVKM. The V and J genes are TRBV28 and TRBJ1-2; tentatively, D is TRBD1 (6 bases). The sequencing here drew on PBMCs, taken around atezolizumab (anti-PD-L1) treatment. The receptor was derived from a man between 65 and 85 years old with urothelial cancer. CDR3 sequence reads: CASSVPFRGMRGYTF. Written as DNA, the CDR3 is TGTGCCAGCAGTGTACCCTTCAGGGGTATGCGGGGCTACACCTTC.